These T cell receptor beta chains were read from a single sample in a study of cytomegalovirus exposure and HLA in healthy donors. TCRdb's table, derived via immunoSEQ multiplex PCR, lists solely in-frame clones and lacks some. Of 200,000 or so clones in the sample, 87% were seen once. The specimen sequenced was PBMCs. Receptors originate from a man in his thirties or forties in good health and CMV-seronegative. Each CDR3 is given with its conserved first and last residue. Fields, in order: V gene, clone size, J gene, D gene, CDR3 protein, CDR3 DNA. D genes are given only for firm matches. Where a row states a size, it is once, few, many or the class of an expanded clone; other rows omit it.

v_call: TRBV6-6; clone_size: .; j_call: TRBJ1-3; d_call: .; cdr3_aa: CASSFSGHPGNTIYF; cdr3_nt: TGTGCCAGCAGTTTTTCGGGACATCCTGGAAACACCATATATTTT
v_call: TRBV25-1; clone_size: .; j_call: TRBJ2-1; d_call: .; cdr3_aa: CASSESGLGRYEQFF; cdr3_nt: TGTGCCAGCAGTGAATCGGGACTTGGTAGGTATGAGCAGTTCTTC
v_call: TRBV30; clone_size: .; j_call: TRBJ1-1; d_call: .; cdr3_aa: CAWTGYPSRVTEAFF; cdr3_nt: TGTGCCTGGACTGGGTACCCGAGCAGGGTTACTGAAGCTTTCTTT
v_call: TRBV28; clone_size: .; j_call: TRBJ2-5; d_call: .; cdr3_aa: CASSLTLGAQETQYF; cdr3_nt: TGTGCCAGCAGTTTAACGTTGGGGGCCCAAGAGACCCAGTACTTC
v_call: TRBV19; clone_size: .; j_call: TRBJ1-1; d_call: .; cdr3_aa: CASSFTANTEAFF; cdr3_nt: TGTGCCAGTAGTTTCACAGCGAACACTGAAGCTTTCTTT
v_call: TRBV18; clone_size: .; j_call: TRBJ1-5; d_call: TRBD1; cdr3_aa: CASSHGQGGEWPQHF; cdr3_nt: TGTGCCAGCTCCCACGGACAGGGAGGGGAGTGGCCCCAGCATTTT
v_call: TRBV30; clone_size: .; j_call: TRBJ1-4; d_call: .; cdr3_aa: CAWTRTRNEKLFF; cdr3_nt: TGTGCCTGGACCCGGACAAGGAATGAAAAACTGTTTTTT
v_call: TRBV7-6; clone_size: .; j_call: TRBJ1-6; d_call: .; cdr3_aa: CASSFGQQNSPLHF; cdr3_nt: TGTGCCAGCAGCTTCGGACAGCAGAATTCACCCCTCCACTTT
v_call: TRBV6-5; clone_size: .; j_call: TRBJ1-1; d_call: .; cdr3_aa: CASSYGPNTEAFF; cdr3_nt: TGTGCCAGCAGTTACGGCCCTAACACTGAAGCTTTCTTT
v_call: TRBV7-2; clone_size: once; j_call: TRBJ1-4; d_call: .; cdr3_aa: CASSFSAGEKLFF; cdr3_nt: TGTGCCAGCAGCTTTTCGGCAGGTGAAAAACTGTTTTTT
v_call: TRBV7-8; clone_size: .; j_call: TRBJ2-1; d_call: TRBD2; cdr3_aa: CASSLELAGDEQFF; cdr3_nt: TGTGCCAGCAGCTTAGAACTAGCGGGCGATGAGCAGTTCTTC